These T cell receptor beta chains were read from a single sample in a study of control samples from healthy donors and cancer patients. Using immunoSEQ multiplex PCR, the repertoire was profiled, and TCRdb retains in-frame clones only, with some absent. Seen here are approximately 94,000 clones, around 84% observed once, and the top ten hold 38%. Specimen: PBMCs. The receptors shown here come from a man aged 65-85 years with lung cancer. The CDR3 runs from the conserved cysteine through the conserved F or W. D genes are given only for firm matches. Expanded clones are given a class, and other clones once, few, many or no size at all.

D: TRBD2
J: TRBJ2-5
size: .
V: TRBV30
DNA: TGTGCCTGGAGTGCTAGCGGAGGAGAGACCCAGTACTTC
CDR3: CAWSASGGETQYF

D: TRBD2
J: TRBJ2-5
size: .
V: TRBV6-2/TRBV6-3
DNA: TGTGCCAGCAGTTATGCGGGGGGGGGCCAAGAGACCCAGTACTTC
CDR3: CASSYAGGGQETQYF

D: TRBD1
J: TRBJ1-6
size: few
V: TRBV2
DNA: TGTGCCAGCAGTAGACAGGGATTGGGTTCACCCCTCCACTTT
CDR3: CASSRQGLGSPLHF

D: .
J: TRBJ2-7
size: .
V: TRBV19
DNA: TGTGCCAGCCAACAGGGAATCGAGCAGTACTTC
CDR3: CASQQGIEQYF

D: .
J: TRBJ1-4
size: .
V: TRBV10-3
DNA: TGTGCCACCGGGGTACAGGGATGGGAAAAACTGTTTTTT
CDR3: CATGVQGWEKLFF

D: TRBD1
J: TRBJ1-1
size: .
V: TRBV29-1
DNA: TGCAGCGCTGACAGGGGGCAAGGGGACACTGAAGCTTTCTTT
CDR3: CSADRGQGDTEAFF

D: .
J: TRBJ2-2
size: .
V: TRBV18
DNA: TGTGCCAGCTCACCATTGGCGGGGATGAACACCGGGGAGCTGTTTTTT
CDR3: CASSPLAGMNTGELFF

D: TRBD2
J: TRBJ2-3
size: .
V: TRBV7-9
DNA: TGTGCCAGCAGGTTAACTAGCGACACAGATACGCAGTATTTT
CDR3: CASRLTSDTDTQYF

D: .
J: TRBJ1-2
size: .
V: TRBV14
DNA: TGTGCCAGCAGCCAAGATGCAGGGTTTGGTGGCTACACCTTC
CDR3: CASSQDAGFGGYTF

D: .
J: TRBJ2-2
size: .
V: TRBV7-6
DNA: TGTGCCAGCAGCTTAGCACCCACTAGCACCGGGGAGCTGTTTTTT
CDR3: CASSLAPTSTGELFF

D: .
J: TRBJ1-2
size: once
V: TRBV5-8
DNA: TGTGCCAGCAGCTTCGGGCAATCGGGCTACACCTTC
CDR3: CASSFGQSGYTF

D: TRBD1
J: TRBJ2-7
size: .
V: TRBV7-9
DNA: TGTGCCAGCAGCCCCCGGACAGGGGGCAACGAGCAGTACTTC
CDR3: CASSPRTGGNEQYF

D: .
J: TRBJ2-3
size: .
V: TRBV4-2
DNA: TGTGCCAGCAGCCATTTCATACGTCCGACAGATACGCAGTATTTT
CDR3: CASSHFIRPTDTQYF

D: .
J: TRBJ2-1
size: .
V: TRBV27
DNA: TGTGCCAGCAGTTTACAGAATACCCAGGGAGATGAGCAGTTCTTC
CDR3: CASSLQNTQGDEQFF

D: .
J: TRBJ1-5
size: few
V: TRBV27
DNA: TGTGCCAGCAGTTTCCTCGGATACAATCAGCCCCAGCATTTT
CDR3: CASSFLGYNQPQHF

D: TRBD2
J: TRBJ2-3
size: .
V: TRBV4-1
DNA: TGCGCCAGCAGCCAAACGGGACTAGTGGGGCCAACAGTGTTCACAGATACGCAGTATTTT
CDR3: CASSQTGLVGPTVFTDTQYF

D: .
J: TRBJ1-6
size: .
V: TRBV11-3
DNA: TGTGCCAGCAGTTTAACTGGAAATTCACCCCTCCACTTT
CDR3: CASSLTGNSPLHF